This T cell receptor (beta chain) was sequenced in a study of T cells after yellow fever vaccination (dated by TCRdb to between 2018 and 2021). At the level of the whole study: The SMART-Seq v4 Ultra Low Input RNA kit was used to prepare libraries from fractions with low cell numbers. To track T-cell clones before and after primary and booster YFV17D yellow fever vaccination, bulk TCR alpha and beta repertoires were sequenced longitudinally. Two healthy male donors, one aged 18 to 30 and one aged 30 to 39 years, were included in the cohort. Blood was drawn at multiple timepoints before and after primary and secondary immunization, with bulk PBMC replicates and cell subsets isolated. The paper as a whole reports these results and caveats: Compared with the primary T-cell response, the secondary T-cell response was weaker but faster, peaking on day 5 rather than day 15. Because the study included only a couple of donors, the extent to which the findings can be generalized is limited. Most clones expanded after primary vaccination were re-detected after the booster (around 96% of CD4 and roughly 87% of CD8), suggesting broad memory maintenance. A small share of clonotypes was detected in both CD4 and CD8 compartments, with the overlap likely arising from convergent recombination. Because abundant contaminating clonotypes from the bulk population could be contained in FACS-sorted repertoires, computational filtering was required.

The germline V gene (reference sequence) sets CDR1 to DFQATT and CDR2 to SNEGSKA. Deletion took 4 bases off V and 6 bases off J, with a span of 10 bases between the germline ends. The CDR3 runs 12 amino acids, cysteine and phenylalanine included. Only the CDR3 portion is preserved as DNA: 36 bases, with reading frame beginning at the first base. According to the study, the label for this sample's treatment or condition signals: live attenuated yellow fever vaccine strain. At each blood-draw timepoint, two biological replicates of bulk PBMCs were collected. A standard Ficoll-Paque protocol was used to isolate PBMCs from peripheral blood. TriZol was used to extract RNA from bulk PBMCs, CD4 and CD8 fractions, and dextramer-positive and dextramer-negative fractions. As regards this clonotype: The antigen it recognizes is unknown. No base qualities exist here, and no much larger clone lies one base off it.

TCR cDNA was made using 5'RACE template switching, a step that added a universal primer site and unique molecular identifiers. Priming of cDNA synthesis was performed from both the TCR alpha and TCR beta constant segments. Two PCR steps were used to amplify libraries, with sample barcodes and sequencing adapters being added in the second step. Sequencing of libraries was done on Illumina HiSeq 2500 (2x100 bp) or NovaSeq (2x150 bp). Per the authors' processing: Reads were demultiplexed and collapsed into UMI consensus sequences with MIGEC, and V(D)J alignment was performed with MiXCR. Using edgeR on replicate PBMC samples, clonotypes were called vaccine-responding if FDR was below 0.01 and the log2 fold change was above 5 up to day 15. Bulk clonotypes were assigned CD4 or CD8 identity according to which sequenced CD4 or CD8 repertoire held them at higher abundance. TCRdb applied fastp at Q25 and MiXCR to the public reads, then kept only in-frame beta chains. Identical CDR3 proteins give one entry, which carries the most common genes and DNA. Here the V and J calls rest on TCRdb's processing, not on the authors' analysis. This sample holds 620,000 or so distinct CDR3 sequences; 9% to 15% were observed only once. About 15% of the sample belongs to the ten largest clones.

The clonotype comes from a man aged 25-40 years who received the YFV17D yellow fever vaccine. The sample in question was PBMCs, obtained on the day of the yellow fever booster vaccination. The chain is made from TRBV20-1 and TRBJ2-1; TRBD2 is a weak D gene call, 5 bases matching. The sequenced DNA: TGCAGTGCTACGGGGTGGGGCAATGAGCAGTTCTTC. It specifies CSATGWGNEQFF.